The following is a T cell receptor beta chain sequence with its context. Antigen specificity is unknown. The ends were cut back, 4 bases at V and 7 bases at J, with 17 bases in the middle. Germline V gene sequence: CDR1 SEHNR, CDR2 FQNEAQ (reference sequence). This CDR3 is built from 15 residues. Repertoires were generated with immunoSEQ multiplex PCR, while TCRdb's copy carries only in-frame clones and drops some. The profile shows 2 million to 2.5 million clones, roughly 91% of them singletons. As defined, naive CD8 cells were CD45RO-negative and positively selected for CCR7, with terminally differentiated effector memory CD45RA+ cells excluded. This entry belongs to a study of shared clonotypes between healthy human individuals. Study results and limitations: Generally, estimated richness proved larger in naive subsets than it did in memory subsets. The sharing of approximately 5.1% of naive CD4 clonotypes was seen across several donors.

The TCR was taken from a man aged 18 to 29 in good health. Some clones in this sample may be carry-over from other donors' samples. The J gene is TRBJ2-1, the V gene TRBV7-9, with D tentatively TRBD1 or TRBD2 (5 bases each). Sequencing input: naive CD8+ T cells from PBMCs. The CDR3 here is CASSSPGTQRNEQFF. The CDR3, as DNA: TGTGCCAGCAGCTCCCCCGGGACCCAGAGGAATGAGCAGTTCTTC.